Listed below are T cell receptor beta chains from one sample, sequenced in a study of cytomegalovirus exposure and HLA in healthy donors. Here immunoSEQ multiplex PCR was the method, and the copy in TCRdb shows in-frame clones only, minus some. This specimen shows tens of thousands of clones; the ten leading clones hold 3% to 4.5%. What was sequenced was PBMCs. The receptors come from a man aged 18 to 29 in good health and CMV-seropositive. Each CDR3 is given with its conserved first and last residue. A D gene is named only where the DNA matches it firmly.

DNA: TGTGCCAGCAGCTCCGTTTCAGACAGGGCCGACGAGCAGTACTTC
CDR3: CASSSVSDRADEQYF
D: TRBD1
J: TRBJ2-7
V: TRBV7-9

DNA: TGTGCCAGTAGTTCCTGGACAGTGAACAACTATGGCTACACCTTC
CDR3: CASSSWTVNNYGYTF
D: -
J: TRBJ1-2
V: TRBV19

DNA: TGTGCCAGCAGCGTAAGGGCAGGGGACTCCTACGAGCAGTACTTC
CDR3: CASSVRAGDSYEQYF
D: -
J: TRBJ2-7
V: TRBV9

DNA: TGTGCCAGCAGTTCCCGGGGTCTAGCGAGTAACACCGGGGAGCTGTTTTTT
CDR3: CASSSRGLASNTGELFF
D: -
J: TRBJ2-2
V: TRBV28

DNA: TGTGCCAGCAGTCCTCAGGGCTACTATAATTCACCCCTCCACTTT
CDR3: CASSPQGYYNSPLHF
D: -
J: TRBJ1-6
V: TRBV7-8

DNA: TGTGCCAGCAGTTTAGGCAGGCAGACCCAGTACTTC
CDR3: CASSLGRQTQYF
D: -
J: TRBJ2-5
V: TRBV28

DNA: TGTGCCAGCAGTTCCTCAGGACTACTCTTT
CDR3: CASSSSGLLF
D: -
J: TRBJ1-1
V: TRBV6-6

DNA: TGCGCCAGCAGCCTAATGCGGGGGGGGGATGAGCAGTTCTTC
CDR3: CASSLMRGGDEQFF
D: TRBD2
J: TRBJ2-1
V: TRBV5-1

DNA: TGCGCCAGCAGCCAAGAGGAGCGGGACTCCTACGAGCAGTACTTC
CDR3: CASSQEERDSYEQYF
D: TRBD2
J: TRBJ2-7
V: TRBV4-1

DNA: TGTGCCAGCAGCCAAATACCAGGCGGGGGAAAGTACCAAGAGACCCAGTACTTC
CDR3: CASSQIPGGGKYQETQYF
D: TRBD2
J: TRBJ2-5
V: TRBV4-2

DNA: TGTGCCAGCAGCCCCCGGCTTACTACGAGGGATGAGCAGTTCTTC
CDR3: CASSPRLTTRDEQFF
D: -
J: TRBJ2-1
V: TRBV6-5